The T cell receptor (beta chain) described here comes from a study of CD8 T cells in ankylosing spondylitis (dated by TCRdb to the late 2010s). In terms of the full investigation: To find TCR variants linked to disease, the study profiled T cell receptor beta repertoires in ankylosing spondylitis patients and healthy donors. The full study cohort comprised about 24 ankylosing spondylitis patients and 110 or so healthy donors. Peripheral blood was sampled, and synovial fluid was additionally collected from ankylosing spondylitis patients.

For this clonotype: No antigen is known for it. Within one base of it there is no much larger clone, and no base qualities were kept.

Points the paper makes about the study in general: The disease-linked clones were reported to be significantly enriched in matched synovial fluid samples from ankylosing spondylitis patients. A TCR beta motif made up of fewer than 10 highly homologous amino acid variants appeared to be characteristic of blood from ankylosing spondylitis patients. The disease-linked clones showed a CD8+ phenotype and occurred at relatively low frequencies in peripheral blood. Some of the motif variants had been reported before in the synovial fluid and blood of reactive arthritis patients, a finding that suggests common disease-initiation mechanisms.

Sequencing was performed on an Illumina HiSeq 2500. TCR beta libraries were prepared by quantitative 5'-RACE with molecular barcodes. Per the authors' processing: A new computational method, built on a probabilistic model of VDJ rearrangement, was used to identify disease-linked TCR variants. TCRdb trimmed public reads at Q25 via fastp, called clones via MiXCR and kept in-frame beta chains. Rows with one shared CDR3 protein collapse into an entry with the most common genes and DNA. It is TCRdb's table, rather than the study itself, that gives the V and J calls and clone size. Counted in this sample were about 280,000 distinct CDR3 sequences; around 18% of them appeared once. Around 8% of the sample is held by the ten biggest clonotypes. This clonotype originated in a male donor with ankylosing spondylitis or in good health (not recorded which). Sequencing was performed on blood, either unsorted or a sorted T cell fraction (not recorded which).

The nucleotide sequence is given as TGTGCCAGCAGCCAAACCGGGACAGCCTCTGGGGCCAACGTCCTGACTTTC. This yields the protein CASSQTGTASGANVLTF. The V gene is TRBV4-2 and the J gene is TRBJ2-6; TRBD1 matches 7 bases in the middle. Based on the germline V gene, the CDR1 and CDR2 sequences are LGHNA and YNFKEQ. The cysteine opens and the phenylalanine closes a CDR3 of 17 amino acids. The DNA shown is the 51-base CDR3, in frame from base 1. V has 2 bases trimmed and J has 0 bases trimmed; junction bases matching no gene number 4.